The entry that follows covers one TCR beta chain sequence. This specimen comes from a study of blood T cell repertoires in COVID-19. Profiling relied on immunoSEQ multiplex PCR, and the TCRdb table lists in-frame clones only, not all of them. The table has 200,000 to 250,000 clones, 75% to 95% seen once; the top ten hold approximately 1.9%. The sample comprised PBMCs or T cells enriched from blood (not recorded which). This sequence originates from a woman aged 18-35 years who had recovered from COVID-19.

CDR3: CASSQVTGTGNGYTF. DNA of the CDR3: TGCGCCAGCAGCCAAGTGACCGGGACAGGCAACGGCTACACCTTC. The rearrangement uses TRBV4-3 and TRBJ1-2, with 8 nucleotides matching TRBD1. Germline trimming cut 1 base from V and 8 bases from J; bases unmatched to any gene: 9. The V gene's germline CDR1 is LGHNA and CDR2 YSLEER. This CDR3 spans 15 amino acids.